This entry describes one T cell receptor beta chain. The CDR3 loop spans 14 amino acids. The V and J ends lost 10 bases and 2 bases respectively, with 18 bases between them. Germline lookup yields CDR1 SNHLY and CDR2 FYNNEI. The method was immunoSEQ multiplex PCR; TCRdb's version includes in-frame clones alone and lacks a portion of them. The data show more than 85,000 clones, about 91% seen once. The data derive from a study of control samples from healthy donors and cancer patients. The sample taken for sequencing was blood. J is TRBJ2-7 and V is TRBV2, with D perhaps TRBD1 (5 bases). The sequence was obtained from a young woman in good health. The CDR3 DNA follows: TGTGCCACCAAACCGGATCCAGGGCCCTACGAGCAGTACTTC. As protein: CATKPDPGPYEQYF.